Detailed here is one TCR beta chain. This clone appeared once. What antigen it recognizes has not been identified. No much larger clonotype is one base removed from it; base qualities were not supplied. The germline ends are 8 bases apart after V is trimmed by 0 bases and J by 9 bases. There are 13 amino acids in the CDR3, from cysteine to phenylalanine inclusive. Left in the record is the CDR3 DNA by itself, 39 bases read in frame from the first base. As encoded in the germline V gene (reference sequence), CDR1 is MNHEY while CDR2 is SMNVEV. Patients with autoimmune disease history or receiving systemic immunosuppression were excluded from the trial. Peripheral blood for TCR sequencing was drawn from every dose cohort at baseline, at cycle 4 day 1 and at cycle 7 day 1. Samples came from an open-label, multicenter, first-in-human phase I dose-escalation trial of ivuxolimab. Adults with locally advanced or metastatic head and neck squamous cell, hepatocellular, melanoma or renal cell carcinoma were enrolled in the trial. Before TCR sequencing, CD4+ T cells and CD8+ T cells from peripheral blood were sorted into separate populations.

The sample comes from a study of OX40 agonist ivuxolimab in advanced cancers. About the full investigation: Ivuxolimab was an agonistic, fully human IgG2 monoclonal antibody directed against OX40 (CD134), a costimulatory receptor. Intravenous ivuxolimab was administered to patients every 2 weeks at six dose levels: 0.01, 0.1, 0.3, 1.5, 3 and 10 mg/kg. Among the approximately 50 dose-escalation patients, about 19 had hepatocellular carcinoma, 15 or so melanoma, 9 renal cell carcinoma and 9 head and neck cancer. In the dose-escalation cohort, roughly 80% of patients were male, and the mean age was around 60 years, with a range of about 23 to 90. Prior anti-PD-1, anti-PD-L1 or anti-CTLA-4 therapy was permitted, and checkpoint inhibitors had been received by 30% to 40% of dose-escalation patients. Partial responses occurred in three dose-escalation patients: two with cutaneous melanoma and one with hepatocellular carcinoma. The point of sequencing TCRbeta in the periphery was to test whether ivuxolimab changed TCR sequence diversity and drove clonal T-cell expansion. The paper covers the monotherapy dose-escalation part of the phase I ivuxolimab trial, which included N ≈ 54 patients. Overall study outcomes, separate from this receptor: In the 0.1-3.0 mg/kg groups, partial responders were among the patients with the lowest normalized peripheral clonal expansion, particularly in CD8+ T cells. At doses of 0.1 to 3.0 mg/kg, clonal expansion of both CD4+ and CD8+ T cells in blood was seen between baseline and week 6. Low levels of normalized T-cell clonal expansion were also seen in some nonresponding patients. After ivuxolimab, CD8+ T cells had more expanded clones than CD4+ T cells on average. The antigen specificity of the peripheral T cells that underwent clonal expansion was not determined.

To sequence the TCRbeta CDR3 region, genomic DNA was isolated from the sorted cells. The immunoSEQ Assay was used to sequence the TCRbeta CDR3 regions. TCRdb provides this immuneACCESS table in a form limited to in-frame rearrangements. Some clones are lacking; in checked studies, under half of them reflect an unresolved V gene, and why the rest are absent is not known. The sample table lists roughly 36,000 clones, about nine tenths of them with a count of one. The ten most abundant clones make up about 9.6% of the sample. This clonotype was sampled from an adult with an advanced solid tumor such as melanoma, head and neck, liver or kidney cancer. The rearranged chain carries TRBV27 and TRBJ2-2, with no reliable assignment of the D segment. Specimen: CD4+ or CD8+ T cells sorted from blood, collected in a trial of the OX40 agonist ivuxolimab. The DNA is as follows: TGTGCCAGCAGTTTATCGGTCCACCGGGAGCTGTTTTTT. Translated, this gives CASSLSVHRELFF.